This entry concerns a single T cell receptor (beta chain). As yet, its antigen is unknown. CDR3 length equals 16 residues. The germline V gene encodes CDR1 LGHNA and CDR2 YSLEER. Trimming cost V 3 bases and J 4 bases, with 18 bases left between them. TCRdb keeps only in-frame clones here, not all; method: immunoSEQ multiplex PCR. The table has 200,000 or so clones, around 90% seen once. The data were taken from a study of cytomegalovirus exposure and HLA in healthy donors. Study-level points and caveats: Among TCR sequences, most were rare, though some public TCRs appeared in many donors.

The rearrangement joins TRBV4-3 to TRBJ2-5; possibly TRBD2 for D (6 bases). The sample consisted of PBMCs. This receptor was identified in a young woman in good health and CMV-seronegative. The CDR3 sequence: CASSQGTGVLGETQYF. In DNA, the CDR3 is TGCGCCAGCAGCCAGGGAACGGGAGTGTTAGGAGAGACCCAGTACTTC.